This T cell receptor (beta chain) emerged from a study of T-cell reconstitution after alpha-beta-depleted transplantation in children. Notes on the study in general: Expanded graft clones numbering several hundred reportedly gave rise to alpha-beta T cells about two months after transplant. Counts and diversity of T cells one year after transplant came mostly from newly produced T cells. Day-60 TCRbeta diversity that was high in some patients was derived from surviving recipient T cells and thymic progenitors.

This clonotype was seen at least ten times. Its antigen is unknown. Unique molecular identifiers were built into the TCRbeta library. One entry per CDR3 protein results from TCRdb running MiXCR on the PCR reads. The sample includes 600,000 to 800,000 distinct CDR3 sequences, about an eighth of them seen just once. CDR1 and CDR2 (germline): MGHRA, YSYEKL. This CDR3 is built from 17 residues. Trimming shortened V by 4 bases and J by 5 bases, and 23 bases separated the two germline ends. This chain joins TRBV4-1 and TRBJ2-5; D possibly matches TRBD1 or TRBD2 (7 bases each). Sequencing used PBMCs, obtained before TCRalphabeta/CD19-depleted stem cell transplant. The clonotype was recovered from a girl between 2 and 10 years old with congenital amegakaryocytic thrombocytopenia, due to receive a stem cell transplant. The CDR3 spells CASSLTSRTGAGETQYF. The CDR3 nucleotides are TGCGCCAGCAGCCTAACCTCTCGGACAGGAGCGGGGGAGACCCAGTACTTC.